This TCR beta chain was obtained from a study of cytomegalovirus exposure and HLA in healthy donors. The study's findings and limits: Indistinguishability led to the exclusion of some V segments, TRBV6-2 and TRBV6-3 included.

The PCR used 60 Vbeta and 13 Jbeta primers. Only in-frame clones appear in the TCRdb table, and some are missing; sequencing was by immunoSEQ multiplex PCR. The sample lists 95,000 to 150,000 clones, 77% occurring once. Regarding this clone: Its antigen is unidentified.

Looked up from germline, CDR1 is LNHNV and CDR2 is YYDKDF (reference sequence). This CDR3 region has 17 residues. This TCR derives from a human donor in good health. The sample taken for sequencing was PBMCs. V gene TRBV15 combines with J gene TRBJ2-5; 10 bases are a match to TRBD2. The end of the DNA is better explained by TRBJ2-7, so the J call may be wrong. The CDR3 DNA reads TGTGCCACCAGCAGAGATGCGCTCACTAGCGGGGCCTACGAGCAGTACTTC. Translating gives CATSRDALTSGAYEQYF.